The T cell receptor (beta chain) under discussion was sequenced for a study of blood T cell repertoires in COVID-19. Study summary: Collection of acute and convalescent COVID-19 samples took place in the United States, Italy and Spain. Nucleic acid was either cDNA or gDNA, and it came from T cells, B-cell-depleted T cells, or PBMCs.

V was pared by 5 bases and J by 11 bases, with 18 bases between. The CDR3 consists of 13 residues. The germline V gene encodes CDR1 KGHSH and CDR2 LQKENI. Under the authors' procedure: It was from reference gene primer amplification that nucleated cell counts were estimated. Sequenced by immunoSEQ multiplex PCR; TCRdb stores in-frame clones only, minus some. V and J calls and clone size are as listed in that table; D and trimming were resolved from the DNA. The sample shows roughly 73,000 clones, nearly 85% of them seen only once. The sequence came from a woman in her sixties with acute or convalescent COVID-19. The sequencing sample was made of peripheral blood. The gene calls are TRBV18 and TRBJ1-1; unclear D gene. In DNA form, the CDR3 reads TGTGCCAGCTCAGAGCGCGGCCGGAGTGTGGCTTTCTTT. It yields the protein CASSERGRSVAFF.